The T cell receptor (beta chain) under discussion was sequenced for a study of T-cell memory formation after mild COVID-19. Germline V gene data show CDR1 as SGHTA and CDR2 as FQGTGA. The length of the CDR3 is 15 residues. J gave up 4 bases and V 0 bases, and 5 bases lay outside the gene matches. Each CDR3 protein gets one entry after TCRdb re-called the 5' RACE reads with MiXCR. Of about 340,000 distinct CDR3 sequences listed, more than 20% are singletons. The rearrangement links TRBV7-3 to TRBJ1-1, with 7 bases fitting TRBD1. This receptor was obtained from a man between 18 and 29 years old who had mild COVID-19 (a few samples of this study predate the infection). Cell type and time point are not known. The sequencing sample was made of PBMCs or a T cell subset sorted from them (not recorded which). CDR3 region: CASSLTGGGGTEAFF. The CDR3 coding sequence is TGTGCCAGCAGCTTAACGGGAGGGGGCGGCACTGAAGCTTTCTTT.